This T cell receptor (beta chain) was identified in a study of shared clonotypes between healthy human individuals. Each cell subset's genomic DNA was divided evenly among several immunoSEQ plates. In the original analysis: In the immunoSEQ data, sequences were junction-only and lacked quality scores, so filtering differed. TCRdb keeps only in-frame clones here, not all; method: immunoSEQ multiplex PCR. Clone size and V and J calls were adopted from that table, with D and trimming inferred from the DNA. The data contain under 600,000 clones, 90% to 96% of them singletons. The germline gives CDR1 MDHEN, CDR2 SYDVKM. Trimming cost V 4 bases and J 4 bases; bases outside gene matches: 7. This CDR3 is 15 amino acids long.

This TCR was recovered from a woman younger than 45 in good health. Material for sequencing was naive CD4+ T cells sorted from blood. Subset in this sample: CD45RA+ positively selected. This chain joins TRBV28 and TRBJ2-7; 10 bases match TRBD1. The CDR3 nucleotides read TGTGCCAGCAGTTCCCCGACAGGGGGCGAATACGAGCAGTACTTC. Protein product: CASSSPTGGEYEQYF.